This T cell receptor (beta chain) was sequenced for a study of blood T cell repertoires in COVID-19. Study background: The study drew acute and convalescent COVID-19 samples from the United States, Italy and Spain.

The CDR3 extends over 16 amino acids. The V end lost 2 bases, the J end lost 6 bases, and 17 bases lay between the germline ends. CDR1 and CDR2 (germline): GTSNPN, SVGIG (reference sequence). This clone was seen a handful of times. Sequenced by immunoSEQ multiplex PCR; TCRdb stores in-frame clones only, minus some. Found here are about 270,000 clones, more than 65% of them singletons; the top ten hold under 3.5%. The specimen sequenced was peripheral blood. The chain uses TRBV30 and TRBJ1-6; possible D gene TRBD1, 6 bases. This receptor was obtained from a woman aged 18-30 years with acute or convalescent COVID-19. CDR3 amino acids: CAWSPQGISGNSPLHF. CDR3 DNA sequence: TGTGCCTGGAGTCCTCAGGGGATTTCGGGTAATTCACCCCTCCACTTT.